The 21 T cell receptor beta chains in this list originate from one sample, sequenced in a study of blood T cell repertoires in COVID-19. Here immunoSEQ multiplex PCR was the method, and the copy in TCRdb shows in-frame clones only, minus some. Among more than 200,000 clones listed, around nine tenths were seen once. The sequencing sample was made of PBMCs or T cells enriched from blood (not recorded which). These receptors were taken from a woman between 18 and 30 years old who had recovered from COVID-19.

J is TRBJ1-5 and V is TRBV5-3; TRBD1 matches 8 bases. TRBV5-3 carries the ORF label, with uncertain function. V gave up 7 bases and J gave up 6 bases; unmatched junction bases: 9. The CDR3 has 14 amino acids. CDR3 in amino acids: CARFNGTGAQPQHF. CDR3 DNA sequence: TGTGCCAGATTCAACGGGACAGGCGCTCAGCCCCAGCATTTT.

The chain employs TRBV6-6 and TRBJ2-1; 8 bases match TRBD2. From germline, CDR1 is MNHNY and CDR2 SVGAGI (reference sequence). This CDR3 is built from 14 residues. Trimming at V came to 5 bases and at J to 3 bases, leaving 3 bases not matched to a gene. The CDR3 loop is CASSLSGIYNEQFF. In nucleotides, the CDR3 is TGTGCCAGCAGTCTTAGCGGGATCTACAATGAGCAGTTCTTC.

The chain carries TRBV6-1 and TRBJ2-7; D remains ambiguous. CDR1 is MNHNS and CDR2 is SASEGT in the germline V gene. V was clipped by 3 bases and J by 4 bases, with 7 bases between them. The CDR3 spans 12 residues. The chain's CDR3 is CASSDPSYEQYF. In nucleotides, the CDR3 is TGTGCCAGCAGTGACCCCTCGTACGAGCAGTACTTC.

The chain uses TRBV6-5 and TRBJ1-5, with D tentatively TRBD1 (6 bases). V gave up 6 bases and J gave up 7 bases, with 13 bases separating them. The CDR3 is 13 amino acids. Germline V gene data show CDR1 as MNHEY and CDR2 as SVGAGI. CDR3: CASRGTYGQPQHF. The DNA of the CDR3 is TGTGCCAGCAGGGGGACATACGGACAGCCCCAGCATTTT.

V is TRBV6-5 and J is TRBJ1-1, with D hard to call. The CDR3 has 13 amino acids. V was trimmed by 2 bases and J by 8 bases, leaving 12 bases between them. In germline, CDR1 is MNHEY, CDR2 SVGAGI. CDR3 region: CASSYVSGEEAFF. For the CDR3, the DNA is TGTGCCAGCAGTTACGTCTCTGGAGAAGAAGCTTTCTTT.

The rearrangement uses TRBV18 and TRBJ1-1, with 12 bases lining up with TRBD1. The V gene end was trimmed by 3 bases and the J gene end by 4 bases; junction bases not matched to a gene: 12. Per germline, CDR1 KGHSH and CDR2 LQKENI. This CDR3 comprises 18 residues. CDR3 in amino acids: CASSPRLGTGGSGTEAFF. CDR3 sequence (DNA): TGTGCCAGCTCACCCCGACTCGGGACAGGGGGCAGTGGCACTGAAGCTTTCTTT.

The rearrangement joins TRBV10-3 to TRBJ2-1; TRBD1 matches at 10 bases. The CDR3 runs to 15 residues. The J segment lost 4 bases and the V segment lost 6 bases, leaving 6 bases of the junction unmatched. Germline CDR1 reads ENHRY; CDR2 reads SYGVKD. For the CDR3, the DNA is TGTGCCATCAGGATAGGGACAGGGGCATACAATGAGCAGTTCTTC. This translates into CAIRIGTGAYNEQFF.

The chain has TRBV20-1 and TRBJ2-1; 10 bases agree with TRBD2. The CDR3 has 14 residues. Germline loops: CDR1 DFQATT, CDR2 SNEGSKA (reference sequence). With V trimmed by 3 bases and J by 9 bases, 8 bases remained unmatched. This CDR3 reads CSASFSGRLGEQFF. CDR3 nucleotide sequence: TGCAGTGCTAGTTTTAGCGGGAGGTTGGGTGAGCAGTTCTTC.

The chain employs TRBV15 and TRBJ1-2; perhaps TRBD1 as D (6 bases). In germline, CDR1 is LNHNV, CDR2 YYDKDF (reference sequence). The V end lost 0 bases, the J end lost 5 bases, and 10 bases lay between the germline ends. The CDR3 length is 14 residues. CDR3 loop: CATSRETGHYGYTF. CDR3 bases: TGTGCCACCAGCAGAGAAACGGGACATTATGGCTACACCTTC.

This chain uses TRBV9 with TRBJ2-1; 11 nucleotides agree with TRBD2. The germline CDR1 and CDR2 sequences are SGDLS and YYNGEE. The CDR3 runs 16 residues. The J segment lost 5 bases and the V segment lost 3 bases, leaving 7 bases of the junction unmatched. CDR3 sequence (DNA): TGTGCCAGCAGCGGACGACTAGCGGGGAAGAACAATGAGCAGTTCTTC. This codes for CASSGRLAGKNNEQFF. Full variable domain (missing parts from reference TRBV9 and TRBJ2-1): DSGVTQTPKHLITATGQRVTLRCSPRSGDLSVYWYQQSLDQGLQFLIQYYNGEERAKGNILERFSAQQFPDLHSELNLSSLELGDSALYFCASSGRLAGKNNEQFFGPGTRLTVL.

The J gene is TRBJ2-2, the V gene TRBV7-8, with 8 nucleotides matching TRBD1. The CDR3 totals 17 residues. The junction had 15 bases not matched to a gene; V was cut back by 1 base and J by 11 bases. Germline V CDR1 and CDR2: SGHVS, FQNEAQ. The CDR3 reads CASSLGLRGPSFEELFF. DNA for the CDR3: TGTGCCAGCAGCTTAGGTCTCAGGGGGCCCTCATTTGAAGAGCTGTTTTTT.

This clone was counted a few times. J is TRBJ2-1 and V is TRBV6-2 or TRBV6-3; a possible D gene is TRBD2 (5 bases). CDR3 size: 14 residues. Germline-derived CDR1 and CDR2 are MNHEY and SVGEGT. The germline V and J ends were trimmed by 0 bases and 4 bases, with 7 bases remaining between them. In nucleotides, the CDR3 is TGTGCCAGCAGTTACTCGCGGGTGTACAATGAGCAGTTCTTC. It translates to CASSYSRVYNEQFF.

The V call is TRBV7-2, the J call TRBJ2-7; 9 positions match TRBD1. Germline loops: CDR1 SGHTA, CDR2 FQGNSA. Trimming took 4 bases from V and 9 from J; bases not matched to a gene: 10. The CDR3 has 14 residues. The CDR3 coding sequence is TGTGCCAGCAGCTCCCCGGGACAGGGAAACGTGCAGTACTTC. Translating gives CASSSPGQGNVQYF.

A single count supports this clone. This chain joins TRBV4-2 and TRBJ2-1, with D possibly matching TRBD2 (6 bases). The CDR3 sequence is 15 residues long. Germline V CDR1 and CDR2: LGHNA, YNFKEQ. Trimming removed 1 base at V and 5 bases at J, with 12 bases between. The CDR3 coding sequence is TGTGCCAGCAGCCAAGGCCTGACTAGGGACAATGAGCAGTTCTTC. Amino acids: CASSQGLTRDNEQFF.

CDR3 region: CASRDRGGAGGYTF. The CDR3 DNA reads as TGTGCCAGCAGAGATAGAGGGGGCGCGGGTGGCTACACCTTC. This chain joins TRBV6-5 and TRBJ1-2; 7 bases are shared with TRBD1. V dropped 6 bases and J dropped 7; count of bases not matched to a gene: 11. Germline V CDR1 and CDR2: MNHEY, SVGAGI. The CDR3 consists of 14 residues.

The rearrangement links TRBV19 to TRBJ1-6; 8 bases are shared with TRBD1. Germline assignment: CDR1 LNHDA and CDR2 SQIVND (reference sequence). V was clipped by 7 bases and J by 1 base; unmatched bases: 3. The CDR3 is made up of 15 amino acids. The CDR3 nucleotides read TGTGCCAGTAACCAGGGGGCTTCCTATAATTCACCCCTCCACTTT. Translating gives CASNQGASYNSPLHF.

In its sample, this clone was seen once. Mismatch with germline at one junction end may stem from a read error. Here the CDR3 DNA reads TGTGCCAGCAGCTTAGATCGGGGGAGCTACACTTTC. Translating gives CASSLDRGSYTF. The genes are TRBV7-9 and TRBJ1-2; D might be TRBD1 (5 bases). Germline V gene lookup returns CDR1 SEHNR and CDR2 FQNEAQ (reference sequence). The CDR3 is 12 residues long.

J is TRBJ2-7 and V is TRBV6-5, with TRBD2 matching over 9 bases. Germline CDR1 is MNHEY and CDR2 is SVGAGI. The CDR3 is 15 amino acids. V gave up 5 bases and J gave up 1 base; unmatched junction bases: 6. The CDR3, as DNA: TGTGCCAGCAGTCTTAGCGGGAGTATGTCCTACGAGCAGTACTTC. It specifies CASSLSGSMSYEQYF.

This clone has more than one count but fewer than ten. Other DNA sequences from this sample encode an identical CDR3 as well. The chain couples TRBV2 to TRBJ2-2; 13 nucleotides match TRBD2. The CDR3 loop spans 15 amino acids. Germline V gene data show CDR1 as SNHLY and CDR2 as FYNNEI. V lost 6 bases and J lost 5; bases outside the gene matches: 3. CDR3 nucleotides: TGTGCCAGCAGGGGGGGACTAGCGGGGACCGGGGAGCTGTTTTTT. Translation gives CASRGGLAGTGELFF.

The chain employs TRBV6-4 and TRBJ2-1, with a tentative D call TRBD2 (5 bases). CDR3 size: 14 residues. Germline values: CDR1 MRHNA, CDR2 SNTAGT. The V and J ends lost 6 bases and 9 bases respectively, with 18 bases between them. This CDR3 reads CASSSSPSWGEQFF. CDR3 coding DNA: TGTGCCAGCAGCTCCTCCCCTAGCTGGGGTGAGCAGTTCTTC.

The chain combines TRBV7-9 with TRBJ2-7; TRBD1 aligns across 7 bases. The CDR3 spans 16 residues. Germline values: CDR1 SEHNR, CDR2 FQNEAQ (reference sequence). Germline trimming cut 5 bases from V and 1 base from J; bases unmatched to any gene: 11. The CDR3 DNA sequence: TGTGCCAGCAGCCGAGTATGGGACAGTGATTCCTACGAGCAGTACTTC. This translates into CASSRVWDSDSYEQYF.